This TCR beta chain is drawn from a study of T cells in Graves' hyperthyroidism and ophthalmopathy. This CDR3 spans 17 amino acids. V trimming: 4 bases; J trimming: 1 base; junction bases outside the gene matches: 5. Per germline, CDR1 LNHDA and CDR2 SQIVND (reference sequence). Researchers defined stable Graves' hyperthyroidism as no ophthalmopathy progression within 18 months. The PBMCs were sourced from fresh peripheral blood (around 9.3 ml). Template material for amplifying TCR beta CDR3 regions consisted of RNA transcripts. Initially, a first-round RT-PCR of the TCR CDR3 employed the HTBI primer set. From the multiplex PCR reads, TCRdb called clonotypes with MiXCR, one entry per CDR3 protein. The sample has 370,000 or so distinct CDR3 sequences, 25% seen once; the top ten hold less than 85%.

Sequencing was done on a sample of blood. The receptor's source is a man between 45 and 60 years old with Graves' hyperthyroidism. The rearrangement links TRBV19 to TRBJ2-2, with 11 positions matching TRBD2. CDR3 region: CASSTFLAGGNTGELFF. The CDR3 nucleotides are TGTGCCAGTAGTACCTTTCTAGCGGGAGGGAACACCGGGGAGCTGTTTTTT. The full variable domain, rest sourced from reference TRBV19 and TRBJ2-2, is DGGITQSPKYLFRKEGQNVTLSCEQNLNHDAMYWYRQDPGQGLRLIYYSQIVNDFQKGDIAEGYSVSREKKESFPLTVTSAQKNPTAFYLCASSTFLAGGNTGELFFGEGSRLTVL.